One T cell receptor (beta chain) is described in this entry. This clonotype was detected many times. It has no known antigen specificity. There are no base qualities to consult, and no much larger clone falls within one base. The treatment or condition label of this sample denotes: allogeneic hematopoietic cell transplantation with graft depleted of TCRalphabeta T cells and CD19 B cells. Transplant recipients were children who received TCRalphabeta/CD19-depleted allogeneic hematopoietic cell grafts. The data derive from a study of T-cell reconstitution after alpha-beta-depleted transplantation in children (dated by TCRdb to 2016 to 2018). With respect to the entire study: Using TCR repertoire profiling, the study followed T-cell immune reconstitution in a quantitative way in children after TCRalphabeta/CD19-depleted allogeneic hematopoietic cell transplantation. Overall study results and their limits: About two months after transplant, the apparently early recovery of alphabetaT-cell counts reportedly depended on just several hundred clones that had expanded rapidly and came from non-depleted graft cells. In some patients, the high TCRbeta diversity seen at day 60 was put down to recipient T cells and intrathymic progenitors that had survived conditioning. The frequencies of hyperexpanded clones fell over the following months, and after one year, T-cell counts and TCRbeta diversity were mostly attributed to newly produced T cells.

V lost 4 bases and J lost 6 bases, and the count of bases not matched to a germline gene is 8. The germline V gene yields SGDLS for CDR1 and YYNGEE for CDR2. Measured from the cysteine to the phenylalanine, the CDR3 is 14 residues long. Just CDR3 DNA is preserved here, 42 bases in frame from base 1. Library preparation was by PCR. Instrument on record: Illumina HiSeq 2500. TCR library preparation used molecular barcoding, with unique molecular identifiers applied to normalize quantification of the TCRbeta repertoire. TCRdb reprocessing: public reads trimmed at Q25 with fastp, clones called with MiXCR, in-frame beta chains kept. Rows merge per CDR3 protein into single entries with the most common DNA and genes. Present in this sample are about 280,000 distinct CDR3 sequences, 11% of which were seen just once. The ten top clones hold about 25% of the sample.

Material: peripheral blood, obtained 180 days after TCRalphabeta/CD19-depleted stem cell transplant. Here the chain combines TRBV9 and TRBJ2-7, with 9 central nucleotides matching TRBD1. This clonotype was obtained from a male patient under 10 years old who had a stem cell transplant for chronic granulomatous disease, so the T cells may come from the graft donor. The CDR3 reads as follows: CASSTSGTGSEQYF. In nucleotides, the sequence is TGTGCCAGCAGCACCTCCGGGACAGGGTCCGAGCAGTACTTC.